The present T cell receptor beta chain was sequenced within a study of T cell responses to AZD1222 COVID-19 vaccine. The CDR3 loop spans 15 amino acids. Germline loops: CDR1 KGHDR, CDR2 SFDVKD. J was trimmed by 6 bases and V by 4 bases; bases with no gene match: 7. Here immunoSEQ multiplex PCR was the method, and the copy in TCRdb shows in-frame clones only, minus some. The profile covers about 100,000 clones, with roughly 87% appearing a single time and approximately 16% taken by the ten largest. This clone was counted once. The chain employs TRBV24-1 and TRBJ1-5, with 8 bases matching TRBD1. The sequence was obtained from an adult in good health. The input for sequencing was peripheral blood, taken on day 0 of AZD1222 vaccination. In nucleotides, the CDR3 is TGTGCCACCAGTGAAATGGGACAGGCAAGTCAGCCCCAGCATTTT. It translates to CATSEMGQASQPQHF.